This entry is about one T cell receptor (beta chain). Its antigen is undetermined. This specimen belongs to a study of OX40 agonist ivuxolimab in advanced cancers. Study-level findings and limits: Expanded clones were, on average, more numerous among CD8+ T cells than CD4+. In a subset of nonresponders, normalized T-cell clonal expansion was also low.

The V gene's germline CDR1 is KGHSH and CDR2 LQKENI. V was clipped by 6 bases and J by 5 bases; unmatched bases: 11. The CDR3 contains 15 residues. Sequenced by immunoSEQ multiplex PCR; TCRdb stores in-frame clones only, minus some. Of approximately 91,000 clones listed, 70% to 90% are singletons. The gene calls are TRBV18 and TRBJ2-5; 8 nucleotides agree with TRBD2. This TCR was sampled from an adult with an advanced solid tumor such as melanoma, head and neck, liver or kidney cancer. Here the sequenced sample was CD4+ or CD8+ T cells sorted from blood, taken in a trial of the OX40 agonist ivuxolimab. CDR3 residues: CASSIGTSIRETQYF. As DNA, the CDR3 is TGTGCCAGCTCGATAGGGACTAGTATTCGGGAGACCCAGTACTTC.